Below are 24 T cell receptor beta chains sequenced from a single sample in a study of beta chain features in type 1 diabetes. The study reverse transcribed the entire isolated RNA, so it sequenced expressed TCRB transcripts. TCRdb's copy holds only in-frame clones and misses some; the assay was immunoSEQ multiplex PCR. The repertoire holds 850,000 to 900,000 clones, with under 20% as singletons. The sample taken for sequencing was naive CD4+ T cells from blood. These receptors all come from a woman under 30 in good health.

In its sample, this clone was seen a few times. The J gene is TRBJ2-7, the V gene TRBV18; 8 nucleotides line up with TRBD2. Germline V gene sequence: CDR1 KGHSH, CDR2 LQKENI. Trimming cost V 0 bases and J 5 bases; bases outside gene matches: 3. This CDR3 spans 14 amino acids. In DNA form, the CDR3 reads TGTGCCAGCTCACCACCCCGGGGGGGTAACGAGCAGTACTTC. It is translated as CASSPPRGGNEQYF.

The CDR3 nucleotides read TGTGCCAGCACCAATAACAGGGGTAACTATGGCTACACCTTC. As protein: CASTNNRGNYGYTF. The chain couples TRBV7-2 to TRBJ1-2; TRBD1 matches 7 bases. V shed 7 bases, J shed 1 base, and the junction held 6 bases outside the gene matches. The CDR3 is made up of 14 amino acids. Germline lookup yields CDR1 SGHTA and CDR2 FQGNSA.

This clone has more than one count but fewer than ten. For the CDR3, the DNA is TGTGCCAGCAGAAGAGGGACGGCCACCGGGGAGCTGTTTTTT. It encodes CASRRGTATGELFF. The chain recombines TRBV6-5 with TRBJ2-2; either TRBD1 or TRBD2 may fit D (5 bases each). CDR1 is MNHEY and CDR2 is SVGAGI in the germline V gene. This CDR3 region has 14 residues. V lost 6 bases to trimming and J lost 4 bases, with 12 bases between them.

The rearrangement joins TRBV9 to TRBJ2-2; D perhaps matches TRBD2 (6 bases). The CDR3 sequence is 16 residues long. V was trimmed by 5 bases and J by 2 bases, leaving 16 bases between them. Germline values: CDR1 SGDLS, CDR2 YYNGEE. This CDR3 is CASRAKAGANTGELFF. The CDR3 DNA is TGTGCCAGCAGAGCAAAAGCGGGCGCAAACACCGGGGAGCTGTTTTTT.

The gene calls are TRBV4-3 and TRBJ2-2; 9 nucleotides line up with TRBD1. This CDR3 is built from 16 residues. The V segment lost 6 bases and the J segment 5 bases; nucleotides outside the gene matches: 10. Per the germline V gene, CDR1 is LGHNA and CDR2 is YSLEER. Written as DNA, the CDR3 is TGCGCCAGCAGAGGGACAGGGCCGTTGTGGACCGGGGAGCTGTTTTTT. As protein: CASRGTGPLWTGELFF.

In this sample, this clone turned up a few times. The rearrangement joins TRBV19 to TRBJ2-4, with D perhaps matching TRBD1 or TRBD2 (6 bases each). V lost 2 bases to trimming and J lost 8 bases, with 7 bases between them. Per germline, CDR1 LNHDA and CDR2 SQIVND (reference sequence). The CDR3 covers 12 residues. CDR3 in DNA: TGTGCCAGTAGTATAAGGGGGGACATTCAGTACTTC. Translation: CASSIRGDIQYF.

There are a few counts of this clone. The V call is TRBV28, the J call TRBJ1-2; D may be TRBD1 (5 bases). From germline, CDR1 is MDHEN and CDR2 SYDVKM. V gave up 3 bases and J gave up 8 bases, with 10 bases separating them. The CDR3 runs 12 residues. The CDR3 loop reads CASSLGPGGYTF. The CDR3, as DNA: TGTGCCAGCAGTTTGGGGCCGGGCGGCTACACCTTC.

A few counts support this clone. The sample holds other DNA sequences that translate to the same CDR3. This chain joins TRBV18 and TRBJ1-1, with TRBD1 matching over 8 bases. This CDR3 has 14 amino acids. The V gene's germline CDR1 is KGHSH and CDR2 LQKENI. V lost 6 bases, J lost 0 bases, and 3 bases stayed unmatched. The CDR3 DNA is TGTGCCAGCTCTCGGACAGGGATGAACACTGAAGCTTTCTTT. Protein: CASSRTGMNTEAFF.

The chain uses TRBV2 and TRBJ2-1, with TRBD2 identical over 8 bases. The V and J ends lost 2 bases and 3 bases, in that order; junction bases with no gene match: 6. From germline, CDR1 is SNHLY and CDR2 FYNNEI. The CDR3 has 16 amino acids. The CDR3 nucleotides read TGTGCCAGCAGTGAACTGGGCGGGGGGCTCTACAATGAGCAGTTCTTC. Protein product: CASSELGGGLYNEQFF.

V is TRBV4-3 and J is TRBJ2-5; D may match TRBD1 or TRBD2 (5 bases each). Germline CDR1 LGHNA, CDR2 YSLEER. V was cut by 8 bases and J by 1 base, with 17 bases left in between. CDR3 length: 15 amino acids. The CDR3 reads CASLNQTGTQETQYF. The DNA for the CDR3 is TGCGCCAGCTTAAACCAAACCGGGACCCAAGAGACCCAGTACTTC.

This clone was observed a few times. This chain connects TRBV6-5 to TRBJ1-2; possible D gene TRBD1, 6 bases. Germline loops: CDR1 MNHEY, CDR2 SVGAGI. The CDR3 covers 15 residues. The V gene lost 0 bases and the J gene lost 3 bases, with 11 bases spanning the gap. CDR3 in amino acids: CASSYSVGAYYGYTF. As DNA, the CDR3 is TGTGCCAGCAGTTACTCGGTGGGGGCTTACTATGGCTACACCTTC.

The genes are TRBV2 and TRBJ2-3; TRBD1 matches at 7 bases. Germline CDR1 reads SNHLY; CDR2 reads FYNNEI. The CDR3 is made up of 15 amino acids. V lost 7 bases, J lost 2 bases, and 9 bases stayed unmatched. The CDR3 sequence: CASMGDSFNTDTQYF. The CDR3 region has the DNA TGTGCCAGCATGGGGGACAGCTTTAACACAGATACGCAGTATTTT.

This clone was picked up a small number of times. The rearrangement links TRBV29-1 to TRBJ2-1; D possibly matches TRBD1 or TRBD2 (6 bases each). Germline loops: CDR1 SQVTM, CDR2 ANQGSEA. Trimming stripped 3 bases from V and 0 bases from J, with 15 bases between. The CDR3 is 16 amino acids. CDR3 sequence (DNA): TGCAGCGTTGAGGGGGCCCTAGCGCGCTCCTACAATGAGCAGTTCTTC. It codes for CSVEGALARSYNEQFF.

This clone came up a few times. The chain links TRBV5-4 to TRBJ2-1, with 8 bases lining up with TRBD2. V lost 2 bases to trimming and J lost 7 bases; unmatched junction nucleotides: 8. CDR1 and CDR2 (germline): SGHNT, YYREEE (reference sequence). The CDR3 consists of 15 residues. CDR3 bases: TGTGCCAGCAGCTTCCCTGGCGGGAGGAGGAATGAGCAGTTCTTC. It encodes CASSFPGGRRNEQFF.

The chain employs TRBV10-3 and TRBJ2-3; 12 bases fit TRBD2. Germline assignment: CDR1 ENHRY and CDR2 SYGVKD. The CDR3 consists of 17 residues. The junction had 3 bases not matched to a gene; V was cut back by 0 bases and J by 2 bases. The CDR3 sequence is CAISESGTSGYTDTQYF. CDR3 nucleotide sequence: TGTGCCATCAGTGAGTCGGGGACTAGCGGGTACACAGATACGCAGTATTTT.

Notes on this clone: Other nucleotide sequences from this sample produce the same CDR3. This chain links TRBV5-4 with TRBJ2-1; tentative D call: TRBD2 (5 bases). The V end lost 0 bases, the J end lost 3 bases, and 10 bases lay between the germline ends. The CDR3 has 15 residues. CDR1 is SGHNT, CDR2 YYREEE, per germline (reference sequence). CDR3 nucleotide sequence: TGTGCCAGCAGCTTGGCCAGCGGTAGCTACAATGAGCAGTTCTTC. Its protein product is CASSLASGSYNEQFF.

The rearrangement uses TRBV18 and TRBJ2-7; the D is unclear. V shed 5 bases and J shed 4 bases, with 6 bases lying between them. The CDR3 has 11 amino acids. CDR1 KGHSH and CDR2 LQKENI come from the germline V gene. In DNA, the CDR3 is TGTGCCAGCTCAGCCCTGTACGAGCAGTACTTC. As protein: CASSALYEQYF.

The chain recombines TRBV7-3 with TRBJ1-2; D may be TRBD1 (5 bases). The germline V gene encodes CDR1 SGHTA and CDR2 FQGTGA. V dropped 5 bases and J dropped 4 bases, with 11 bases sitting between them. This CDR3 has 13 residues. DNA for the CDR3: TGTGCCAGCAGCAGGGGCCTCGGCTATGGCTACACCTTC. This sequence encodes CASSRGLGYGYTF.

This clone was observed a handful of times. This chain connects TRBV28 to TRBJ2-3; D unresolved. This CDR3 comprises 13 residues. Trimming took 5 bases from V and 14 from J, leaving 20 bases between them. Germline V gene lookup returns CDR1 MDHEN and CDR2 SYDVKM. The DNA of the CDR3 is TGTGCCAGCAGTCCCGCCACGGGCCCCCGTGCGTATTTT. Translated, it gives CASSPATGPRAYF.

Comments on this clone: The same CDR3 can be traced to other DNA sequences in this sample. The chain links TRBV28 to TRBJ2-7; the match to TRBD2 covers 12 bases. Germline V CDR1 and CDR2: MDHEN, SYDVKM. The CDR3 consists of 14 residues. V gave up 6 bases and J gave up 3 bases; unmatched junction bases: 3. CDR3 in DNA: TGTGCCAGCAGACCGACTAGCGGGAGCTACGAGCAGTACTTC. Translated, it gives CASRPTSGSYEQYF.

A note on this clone: Other DNA sequences in the same sample also yield this CDR3. The rearrangement joins TRBV19 to TRBJ2-2; D remains ambiguous. CDR1 and CDR2 from the germline V gene are LNHDA and SQIVND (reference sequence). The V and J ends lost 1 base and 1 base respectively, with 4 bases between them. CDR3 length: 14 amino acids. The CDR3, as DNA: TGTGCCAGTAGTATAGCGTTGAACACCGGGGAGCTGTTTTTT. Its protein product is CASSIALNTGELFF.

J is TRBJ2-1 and V is TRBV7-9, with a weak D call TRBD2 (6 bases). Trimming took 0 bases from V and 8 from J, leaving 11 bases between them. Germline V gives CDR1 SEHNR, CDR2 FQNEAQ (reference sequence). CDR3 length equals 14 residues. CDR3 DNA: TGTGCCAGCAGCTTAGCGGGAGGTATCCATGAGCAGTTCTTC. Amino acid sequence: CASSLAGGIHEQFF.

This clone has just a few counts. The rearrangement uses TRBV29-1 and TRBJ1-1, with D possibly being TRBD1 (5 bases). In germline, CDR1 is SQVTM, CDR2 ANQGSEA. V was shortened by 8 bases and J by 2 bases, with 15 bases between the two germline ends. The CDR3 has 13 amino acids. The CDR3 sequence: CSTRGTVNTEAFF. The CDR3 region has the DNA TGCAGCACCCGAGGGACGGTAAACACTGAAGCTTTCTTT. The full variable domain, in which reference TRBV29-1 and TRBJ1-1 provide the parts outside the CDR3, is SAVISQKPSRDICQRGTSLTIQCQVDSQVTMMFWYRQQPGQSLTLIATANQGSEATYESGFVIDKFPISRPNLTFSTLTVSNMSPEDSSIYLCSTRGTVNTEAFFGQGTRLTVV.

This clone was detected only once. The chain joins TRBV5-4 to TRBJ2-1, with 13 bases that match TRBD2. V shed 6 bases, J shed 9 bases, and the junction held 12 bases outside the gene matches. The CDR3 runs to 16 residues. Per the germline V gene, CDR1 is SGHNT and CDR2 is YYREEE (reference sequence). The CDR3 is CASTQRRLAGGGEQFF. DNA for the CDR3: TGTGCCAGCACCCAAAGACGACTAGCGGGAGGTGGTGAGCAGTTCTTC.